This T cell receptor (beta chain) was identified in a study of T cells in Graves' hyperthyroidism and ophthalmopathy. Study background: Peripheral blood draws took place at initial diagnosis, ahead of any treatment. Overall study results and limits: Most expanded thyroid clonotypes above 0.001 recurred in blood.

At least ten counts were recorded for this clonotype. Its antigen is unknown. There were TCR beta CDR3 regions amplified from RNA transcripts. TCR CDR3 underwent first-round RT-PCR with the HTBI primer set. One entry per CDR3 protein results from TCRdb running MiXCR on the multiplex PCR reads. Among 380,000 or so distinct CDR3 sequences listed, about a fifth were seen once. Participants, patients aged 18 to 65, had newly diagnosed hyperthyroidism with a duration under 2 months. The CDR3 totals 14 residues. V shed 4 bases and J shed 4 bases, with 11 bases lying between them. This sequence originates from a woman aged 18-35 years with Graves' hyperthyroidism. The chain couples TRBV12-3 or TRBV12-4 to TRBJ1-3, with a tentative D call TRBD1 (5 bases). The material sequenced was blood. The CDR3 DNA follows: TGTGCCAGCAGTTGGGGGGACTCCGGAAACACCATATATTTT. Its protein is CASSWGDSGNTIYF.